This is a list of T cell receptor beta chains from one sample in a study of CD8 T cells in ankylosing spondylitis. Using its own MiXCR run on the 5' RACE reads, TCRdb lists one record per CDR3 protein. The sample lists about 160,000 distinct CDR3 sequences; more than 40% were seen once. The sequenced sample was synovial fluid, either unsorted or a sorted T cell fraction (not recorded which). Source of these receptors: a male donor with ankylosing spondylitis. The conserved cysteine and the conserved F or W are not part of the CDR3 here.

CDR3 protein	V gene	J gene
ASSQSGGAAGSYNEQF	TRBV11-1	TRBJ2-1
AWRWLAGPSDEQF	TRBV30	TRBJ2-1
ASSVLAGVLTGANVLT	TRBV28	TRBJ2-6
ASRLAGEYEQY	TRBV6-6	TRBJ2-7
ASSPRGTRHNEQF	TRBV3-1	TRBJ2-1
ASSQGHFSGNTIY	TRBV18	TRBJ1-3
ASSVDRYNLYGYT	TRBV2	TRBJ1-2
ASSLGTFEVGEQF	TRBV7-7	TRBJ2-1
ASSSFPWADTQY	TRBV7-8	TRBJ2-3
ASSLTGGVYEQY	TRBV5-1	TRBJ2-7
ASSARQDNRAGELF	TRBV7-6	TRBJ2-2
ASSPRALEAF	TRBV13	TRBJ1-1
ASEGRVWGHFYGYT	TRBV2	TRBJ1-2
ASSEFAGFTDTQY	TRBV7-6	TRBJ2-3
SAGGWGAFNEQF	TRBV20-1	TRBJ2-1
ASNLGAQGVGAF	TRBV11-2	TRBJ1-1
ATSDWTSGPDNEQF	TRBV24-1	TRBJ2-1
ASSFLKLAHYNEQF	TRBV5-1	TRBJ2-1
SATSGWQY	TRBV20-1	TRBJ2-3
ASSPGGGPPGELF	TRBV4-3	TRBJ2-2
ASSQPWGGSPQETQY	TRBV4-1	TRBJ2-5
ASSLSKTQY	TRBV5-6	TRBJ2-5
ASSEGGTSKGYNEQF	TRBV2	TRBJ2-1
ASSALLSGGRDEQF	TRBV19	TRBJ2-1
ASSYPRGRGTQPQH	TRBV6-5	TRBJ1-5
ASSQEAMGYQPQH	TRBV4-2	TRBJ1-5
ASSYPYRQGNTEAF	TRBV6-5	TRBJ1-1
ASNSASGVNEQF	TRBV6-5	TRBJ2-1
ATSRSPGGTLTINEQF	TRBV15	TRBJ2-1
ASSPWTSSTDTQY	TRBV27	TRBJ2-3
ASSLAGLETQY	TRBV11-3	TRBJ2-5
ASSIWVWTAKDSSTDTQY	TRBV19	TRBJ2-3